Each of the 2 T cell receptor beta chains below was sequenced from the same sample in a study of human T cells and chemical hapten exposure. Time point reported: healthy volunteer bleed at 6 weeks. Blood, whole and unfractionated, served as the source for total RNA extraction. TCRdb processed the RACE reads anew with MiXCR; each CDR3 protein has one entry. The sample has 30,000 to 40,000 distinct CDR3 sequences, roughly 5% seen once; the top ten hold roughly 13%. The sample comprised whole blood. These receptors all come from a human donor in good health. Some clones in this sample may be carry-over from other donors' samples.

This clonotype was seen at least ten times. The chain joins TRBV7-9 to TRBJ2-1, with D perhaps matching TRBD1 (5 bases). V lost 0 bases to trimming and J lost 4 bases, with 25 bases between them. The CDR3 is 20 residues long. Germline CDR1 reads SEHNR; CDR2 reads FQNEAQ (reference sequence). The CDR3 region is CASSLASLSTIRGFYNEQFF. In nucleotides, the CDR3 is TGTGCCAGCAGCTTAGCATCCCTCTCGACCATTAGGGGTTTTTACAATGAGCAGTTCTTC.

This clonotype was detected ten times or more. The chain links TRBV5-5 to TRBJ1-2, with 8 bases that match TRBD1. Unmatched junction bases numbered 11, after V lost 4 bases and J lost 3 bases. CDR3 length: 16 residues. Germline V gene lookup returns CDR1 SGHKS and CDR2 YYEKEE (reference sequence). The CDR3 here is CASSRGQGLRDYGYTF. The CDR3 DNA sequence: TGTGCCAGCAGCCGAGGACAGGGATTGCGGGACTATGGCTACACCTTC. Full variable domain (missing parts from reference TRBV5-5 and TRBJ1-2): DAGVTQSPTHLIKTRGQQVTLRCSPISGHKSVSWYQQVLGQGPQFIFQYYEKEERGRGNFPDRFSARQFPNYSSELNVNALLLGDSALYLCASSRGQGLRDYGYTFGSGTRLTVV.